This TCR beta chain comes out of a study of blood T cell repertoires in COVID-19. At the level of the study: Italy, Spain and the United States were the sources of the convalescent and acute COVID-19 samples. Sample material is recorded as cDNA or gDNA derived from T cells, B-cell-depleted T cells, or PBMCs.

In the authors' methods: Estimates of nucleated cell counts were drawn from the amplification of reference gene primers. Clones were sequenced by immunoSEQ multiplex PCR, and TCRdb holds only the in-frame ones, with some missing. V and J calls and clone size are as listed in that table; D and trimming were resolved from the DNA. The repertoire holds 70,000 or so clones, with around nine tenths as singletons. This CDR3 has 15 amino acids. Losses at the gene ends were 5 bases for V and 6 bases for J; bases not matched to a gene: 8. Germline loops: CDR1 SGHTA, CDR2 FQGNSA. The source material was peripheral blood. The chain couples TRBV7-2 to TRBJ2-1; TRBD2 agrees at 9 bases. This clonotype originated in a human donor in a cohort sampled during active COVID-19. CDR3 amino acids: CASSRPGLALNEQFF. The DNA of the CDR3 is TGTGCCAGCAGCAGGCCGGGACTAGCCCTCAATGAGCAGTTCTTC.